Shown below are 9 T cell receptor beta chains from a single sample sequenced in a study of human T cells and chemical hapten exposure. TCRdb ran MiXCR on the RACE reads and lists one entry per CDR3 protein. The sample yields under 200,000 distinct CDR3 sequences, 28% seen once. Documented time point: patch test 3, about 24 weeks after DPC sensitization. Treatment given: therapeutic diphenylcyclopropenone sensitization with weekly scalp DPC. The material sequenced was whole blood, taken in connection with sensitization to the hapten diphenylcyclopropenone (DPC). These receptors came from a woman under 30 with alopecia areata. Some clones in this sample may be carry-over from other donors' samples.

V gene TRBV2 combines with J gene TRBJ2-1, with 13 bases identical to TRBD2. V dropped 1 base and J dropped 0; count of bases not matched to a gene: 12. The V gene's germline CDR1 is SNHLY and CDR2 FYNNEI. This CDR3 region has 21 residues. The CDR3 nucleotides are TGTGCCAGCAGTGAAGTAGACGGGACTAGCGGGACGATAAGCTCCTACAATGAGCAGTTCTTC. Its translation: CASSEVDGTSGTISSYNEQFF.

This clonotype was counted a few times. The chain carries TRBV5-1 and TRBJ2-7; possibly TRBD2 for D (6 bases). The CDR3 spans 13 residues. The V end lost 3 bases, the J end lost 4 bases, and 11 bases lay between the germline ends. CDR1 SGHRS and CDR2 YFSETQ come from the germline V gene. The CDR3 DNA reads as TGCGCCAGCAGCTGGGGAGGCGATTACGAGCAGTACTTC. Residues: CASSWGGDYEQYF.

This clonotype has a count of ten or more. The genes are TRBV4-3 and TRBJ2-3, with 10 bases lining up with TRBD2. Unmatched junction bases numbered 1, after V lost 1 base and J lost 0 bases. This CDR3 spans 16 amino acids. Germline CDR1 is LGHNA and CDR2 is YSLEER. The CDR3 bases are TGCGCCAGCAGCCAAGGGACTAGCGGTAGCACAGATACGCAGTATTTT. This gives the protein CASSQGTSGSTDTQYF.

There are a few counts of this clonotype. This chain links TRBV5-6 with TRBJ2-2; D is undetermined. This CDR3 region has 13 residues. Deletions cut 0 bases from V and 8 bases from J, with 8 bases between. The V gene's germline CDR1 is SGHDT and CDR2 YYEEEE. CDR3 sequence reads: CASSLGFPGELFF. As DNA, the CDR3 is TGTGCCAGCAGCTTGGGATTCCCGGGGGAGCTGTTTTTT.

This clonotype has only a few counts. The chain carries TRBV7-2 and TRBJ2-7; 7 nucleotides align to TRBD1. V lost 5 bases and J lost 0; bases outside the gene matches: 7. The CDR3 runs to 15 residues. Germline assignment: CDR1 SGHTA and CDR2 FQGNSA. The CDR3: CASSRGGGSSYEQYF. The CDR3 DNA sequence: TGTGCCAGCAGCCGAGGGGGCGGGTCCTCCTACGAGCAGTACTTC.

This sequence joins TRBV27 and TRBJ1-5, with D possibly matching TRBD1 (6 bases). The CDR3 extends over 16 amino acids. Per germline, CDR1 MNHEY and CDR2 SMNVEV (reference sequence). Trimming shortened V by 4 bases and J by 2 bases, and 15 bases separated the two germline ends. The CDR3 DNA reads TGTGCCAGCAGTTCTAACAGGGTTGGGGGCAATCAGCCCCAGCATTTT. Translation: CASSSNRVGGNQPQHF.

This chain connects TRBV20-1 to TRBJ2-2; 9 bases fit TRBD2. The length of the CDR3 is 15 residues. Per germline, CDR1 DFQATT and CDR2 SNEGSKA (reference sequence). V was clipped by 3 bases and J by 4 bases; unmatched bases: 6. For the CDR3, the DNA is TGCAGTGCTAGGAAGACTAGCGGAGTCACCGGGGAGCTGTTTTTT. It yields the protein CSARKTSGVTGELFF.

The chain has TRBV7-2 and TRBJ2-1; a possible D gene is TRBD1 (6 bases). Germline V CDR1 and CDR2: SGHTA, FQGNSA. This CDR3 region has 16 residues. The V end lost 1 base, the J end lost 13 bases, and 23 bases lay between the germline ends. The CDR3 sequence is CASSLEGQSSHTLQFF. DNA of the CDR3: TGTGCCAGCAGCTTAGAAGGACAGTCTTCGCACACACTACAGTTCTTC.

This chain joins TRBV20-1 and TRBJ2-7; maybe TRBD2 (6 bases). The CDR3 totals 13 residues. Trimming stripped 4 bases from V and 2 bases from J, with 12 bases between. The germline V gene has CDR1 DFQATT and CDR2 SNEGSKA (reference sequence). The CDR3 DNA follows: TGCAGTGCTAAGGGCGGGGTCACCTACGAGCAGTACTTC. It encodes CSAKGGVTYEQYF.